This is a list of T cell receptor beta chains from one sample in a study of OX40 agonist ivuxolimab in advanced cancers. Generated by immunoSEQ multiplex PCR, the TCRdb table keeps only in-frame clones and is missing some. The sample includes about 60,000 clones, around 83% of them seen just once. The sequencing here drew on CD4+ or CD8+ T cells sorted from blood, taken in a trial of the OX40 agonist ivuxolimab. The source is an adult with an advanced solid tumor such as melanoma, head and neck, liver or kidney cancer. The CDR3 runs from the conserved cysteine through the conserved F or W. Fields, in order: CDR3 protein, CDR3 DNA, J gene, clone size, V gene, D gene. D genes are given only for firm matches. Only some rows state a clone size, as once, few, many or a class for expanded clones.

CDR3aa: CASSWTAFTEAFF
CDR3nt: TGTGCCAGTAGTTGGACAGCATTCACTGAAGCTTTCTTT
j_gene: TRBJ1-1
abundance: few
v_gene: TRBV19
d_gene: .

CDR3aa: CAISDQGKRYEQYF
CDR3nt: TGTGCCATCAGTGATCAGGGGAAACGATACGAGCAGTACTTC
j_gene: TRBJ2-7
abundance: once
v_gene: TRBV10-3
d_gene: .

CDR3aa: CASSLVGTGGYGYTF
CDR3nt: TGTGCCAGCAGCTTGGTAGGGACAGGGGGCTATGGCTACACCTTC
j_gene: TRBJ1-2
abundance: .
v_gene: TRBV5-6
d_gene: TRBD1

CDR3aa: CASSPFRGERNTEAFF
CDR3nt: TGTGCCAGTAGTCCCTTCAGGGGTGAGAGGAACACTGAAGCTTTCTTT
j_gene: TRBJ1-1
abundance: .
v_gene: TRBV19
d_gene: .

CDR3aa: CAWSVEANYGYTF
CDR3nt: TGTGCCTGGAGTGTAGAGGCTAACTATGGCTACACCTTC
j_gene: TRBJ1-2
abundance: few
v_gene: TRBV30
d_gene: .

CDR3aa: CASSRGNEQFF
CDR3nt: TGTGCCAGCAGTAGGGGGAATGAGCAGTTCTTC
j_gene: TRBJ2-1
abundance: .
v_gene: TRBV6-1
d_gene: .

CDR3aa: CASSPRDTNTEAFF
CDR3nt: TGTGCCAGTAGCCCTAGGGACACGAACACTGAAGCTTTCTTT
j_gene: TRBJ1-1
abundance: .
v_gene: TRBV19
d_gene: .

CDR3aa: CASSLVRGADTQYF
CDR3nt: TGTGCCAGCAGCTTGGTGCGGGGCGCAGATACGCAGTATTTT
j_gene: TRBJ2-3
abundance: .
v_gene: TRBV7-6
d_gene: .

CDR3aa: CASSPLGTLDQPQHF
CDR3nt: TGTGCCAGCTCACCACTGGGGACCTTGGATCAGCCCCAGCATTTT
j_gene: TRBJ1-5
abundance: .
v_gene: TRBV18
d_gene: .

CDR3aa: CASSLVMDGELFF
CDR3nt: TGTGCCAGCAGCTTAGTAATGGACGGGGAGCTGTTTTTT
j_gene: TRBJ2-2
abundance: .
v_gene: TRBV7-2
d_gene: .

CDR3aa: CASSLDGVGGGRNEQFF
CDR3nt: TGTGCCAGCAGCTTAGATGGAGTTGGCGGGGGGAGGAATGAGCAGTTCTTC
j_gene: TRBJ2-1
abundance: .
v_gene: TRBV7-2
d_gene: TRBD2

CDR3aa: CATRRYQPYNEQFF
CDR3nt: TGTGCCACCAGAAGGTACCAGCCTTACAATGAGCAGTTCTTC
j_gene: TRBJ2-1
abundance: .
v_gene: TRBV15
d_gene: .

CDR3aa: CASSPPLAGVTGELFF
CDR3nt: TGTGCCAGCTCACCACCTCTAGCGGGAGTAACCGGGGAGCTGTTTTTT
j_gene: TRBJ2-2
abundance: .
v_gene: TRBV18
d_gene: TRBD2

CDR3aa: CAIAREVNTEAFF
CDR3nt: TGTGCCATAGCAAGGGAGGTGAACACTGAAGCTTTCTTT
j_gene: TRBJ1-1
abundance: .
v_gene: TRBV2
d_gene: .

CDR3aa: CASSQGGPQGETQYF
CDR3nt: TGTGCCAGCAGCCAAGGCGGCCCCCAAGGGGAGACCCAGTACTTC
j_gene: TRBJ2-5
abundance: once
v_gene: TRBV5-4
d_gene: .

CDR3aa: CASSKTRQNTGELFF
CDR3nt: TGTGCCAGCTCAAAGACGAGACAGAACACCGGGGAGCTGTTTTTT
j_gene: TRBJ2-2
abundance: .
v_gene: TRBV7-7
d_gene: .

CDR3aa: CASSYAGSYNSPLHF
CDR3nt: TGTGCCAGCAGTTACGCTGGGTCCTATAATTCACCCCTCCACTTT
j_gene: TRBJ1-6
abundance: few
v_gene: TRBV6-5
d_gene: .